The present T cell receptor (beta chain) was sequenced within a study of blood T cell repertoires in COVID-19. Germline V lookup: CDR1 SGDLS, CDR2 YYNGEE. The CDR3 sequence is 14 residues long. V was shortened by 4 bases and J by 1 base, with 10 bases between the two germline ends. Data came from immunoSEQ multiplex PCR; TCRdb stores just in-frame clones and leaves some out. Of 200,000 to 250,000 clones listed, around 86% are singletons. This sequence joins TRBV9 and TRBJ2-3, with unresolved D. The receptor was derived from a woman between 50 and 59 years old who had recovered from COVID-19. The specimen was PBMCs or T cells enriched from blood (not recorded which). As DNA, the CDR3 is TGTGCCAGCAGCCAAGAGCCCCGCACAGATACGCAGTATTTT. Residues: CASSQEPRTDTQYF.